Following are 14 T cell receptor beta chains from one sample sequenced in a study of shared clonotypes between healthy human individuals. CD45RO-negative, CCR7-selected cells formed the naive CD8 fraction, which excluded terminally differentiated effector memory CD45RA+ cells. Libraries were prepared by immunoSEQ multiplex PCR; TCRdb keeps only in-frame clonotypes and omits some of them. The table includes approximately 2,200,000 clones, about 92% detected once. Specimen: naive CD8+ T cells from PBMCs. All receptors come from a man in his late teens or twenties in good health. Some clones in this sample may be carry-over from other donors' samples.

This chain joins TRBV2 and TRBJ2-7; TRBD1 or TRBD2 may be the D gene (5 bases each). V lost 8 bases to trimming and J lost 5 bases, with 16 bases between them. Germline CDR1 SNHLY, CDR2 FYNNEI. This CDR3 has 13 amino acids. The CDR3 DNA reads TGTGCCAGCCAACCCGGGACCATCCACGAGCAGTACTTC. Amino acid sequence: CASQPGTIHEQYF.

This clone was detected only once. Here the CDR3 reads CASSEWSRTSGRRETQYF. Written as DNA, the CDR3 is TGTGCCAGCAGTGAATGGTCCAGGACTAGCGGGAGGAGGGAGACCCAGTACTTC. This chain uses TRBV25-1 with TRBJ2-5, with 14 nucleotides matching TRBD2. Germline V gene data show CDR1 as MGHDK and CDR2 as SYGVNS. This CDR3 comprises 18 residues. With 1 base clipped from V and 5 bases from J, the junction kept 9 bases outside the gene matches.

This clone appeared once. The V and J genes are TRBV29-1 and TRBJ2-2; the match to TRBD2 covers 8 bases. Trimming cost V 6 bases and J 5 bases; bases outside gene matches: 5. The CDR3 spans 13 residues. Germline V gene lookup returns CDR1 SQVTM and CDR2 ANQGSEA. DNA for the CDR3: TGCAGCGTGCCAGCGGGAGCAACCGGGGAGCTGTTTTTT. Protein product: CSVPAGATGELFF.

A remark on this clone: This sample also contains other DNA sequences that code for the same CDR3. CDR3 protein: CASSQDRVNQPQHF. The CDR3 region has the DNA TGCGCCAGCAGCCAAGATCGGGTCAATCAGCCCCAGCATTTT. V usage is TRBV4-3 and J usage is TRBJ1-5, with unresolved D. From germline, CDR1 is LGHNA and CDR2 YSLEER. V lost 0 bases and J 3 bases, leaving 6 bases between the germline ends. This CDR3 has 14 residues.

The CDR3 sequence: CASRGVNRDSYEQYF. CDR3 nucleotides: TGTGCCAGCCGAGGGGTGAACAGGGATTCCTACGAGCAGTACTTC. The chain carries TRBV25-1 and TRBJ2-7; weak D call: TRBD1 (6 bases). Trimming cost V 8 bases and J 1 base, with 18 bases left between them. Germline CDR1 MGHDK, CDR2 SYGVNS. The CDR3 covers 15 residues.

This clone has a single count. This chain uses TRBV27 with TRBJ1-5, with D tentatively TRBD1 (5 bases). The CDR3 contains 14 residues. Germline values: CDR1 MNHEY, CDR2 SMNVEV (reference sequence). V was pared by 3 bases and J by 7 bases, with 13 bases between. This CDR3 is CASSFSRGGQPQHF. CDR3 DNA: TGTGCCAGCAGTTTTTCAAGGGGAGGCCAGCCCCAGCATTTT.

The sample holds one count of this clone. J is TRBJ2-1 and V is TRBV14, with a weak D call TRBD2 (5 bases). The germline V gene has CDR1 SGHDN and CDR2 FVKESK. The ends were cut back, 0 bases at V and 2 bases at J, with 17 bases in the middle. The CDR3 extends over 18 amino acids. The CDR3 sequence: CASSQDHKGTSPYNEQFF. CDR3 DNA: TGTGCCAGCAGCCAAGATCATAAAGGAACTAGTCCCTACAATGAGCAGTTCTTC. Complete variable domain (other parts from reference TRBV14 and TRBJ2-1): EAGVTQFPSHSVIEKGQTVTLRCDPISGHDNLYWYRRVMGKEIKFLLHFVKESKQDESGMPNNRFLAERTGGTYSTLKVQPAELEDSGVYFCASSQDHKGTSPYNEQFFGPGTRLTVL.

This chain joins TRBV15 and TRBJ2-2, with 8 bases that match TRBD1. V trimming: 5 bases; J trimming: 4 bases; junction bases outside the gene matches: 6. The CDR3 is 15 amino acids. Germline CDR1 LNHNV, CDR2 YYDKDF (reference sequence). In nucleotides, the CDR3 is TGTGCCACCAGCGCCGACAGGGGTCGCACCGGGGAGCTGTTTTTT. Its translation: CATSADRGRTGELFF.

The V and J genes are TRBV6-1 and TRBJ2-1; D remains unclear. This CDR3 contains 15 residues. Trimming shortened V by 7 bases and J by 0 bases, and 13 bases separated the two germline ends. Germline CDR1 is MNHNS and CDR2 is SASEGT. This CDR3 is CASILDWSSYNEQFF. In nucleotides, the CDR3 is TGTGCCAGCATTCTAGACTGGAGCTCCTACAATGAGCAGTTCTTC.

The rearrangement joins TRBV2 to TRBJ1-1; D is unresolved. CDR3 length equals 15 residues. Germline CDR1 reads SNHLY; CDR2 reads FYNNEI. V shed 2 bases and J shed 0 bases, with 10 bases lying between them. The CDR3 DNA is TGTGCCAGCAGTGAAAGGCGGGGTTTGAACACTGAAGCTTTCTTT. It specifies CASSERRGLNTEAFF. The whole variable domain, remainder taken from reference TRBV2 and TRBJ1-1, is EPEVTQTPSHQVTQMGQEVILRCVPISNHLYFYWYRQILGQKVEFLVSFYNNEISEKSEIFDDQFSVERPDGSNFTLKIRSTKLEDSAMYFCASSERRGLNTEAFFGQGTRLTVV.

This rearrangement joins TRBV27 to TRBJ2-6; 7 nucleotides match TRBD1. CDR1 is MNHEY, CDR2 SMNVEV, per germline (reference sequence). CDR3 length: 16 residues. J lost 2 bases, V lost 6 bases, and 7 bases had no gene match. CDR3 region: CASRTDRVPGANVLTF. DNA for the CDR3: TGTGCCAGCAGGACCGACAGGGTTCCTGGGGCCAACGTCCTGACTTTC.

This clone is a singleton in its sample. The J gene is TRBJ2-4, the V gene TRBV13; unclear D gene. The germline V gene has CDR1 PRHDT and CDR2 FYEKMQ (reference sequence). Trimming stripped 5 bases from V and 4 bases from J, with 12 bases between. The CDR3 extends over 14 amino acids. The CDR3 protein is CASSPSSVKNIQYF. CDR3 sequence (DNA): TGTGCCAGCAGCCCAAGCAGCGTTAAAAACATTCAGTACTTC.

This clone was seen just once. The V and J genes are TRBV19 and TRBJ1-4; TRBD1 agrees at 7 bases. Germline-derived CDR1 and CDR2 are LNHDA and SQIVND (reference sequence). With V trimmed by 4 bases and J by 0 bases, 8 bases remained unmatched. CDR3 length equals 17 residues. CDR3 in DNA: TGTGCCAGTAGTACCGGGACAGCGCGCGCAACTAATGAAAAACTGTTTTTT. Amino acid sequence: CASSTGTARATNEKLFF. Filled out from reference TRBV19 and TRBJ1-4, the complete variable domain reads DGGITQSPKYLFRKEGQNVTLSCEQNLNHDAMYWYRQDPGQGLRLIYYSQIVNDFQKGDIAEGYSVSREKKESFPLTVTSAQKNPTAFYLCASSTGTARATNEKLFFGSGTQLSVL.

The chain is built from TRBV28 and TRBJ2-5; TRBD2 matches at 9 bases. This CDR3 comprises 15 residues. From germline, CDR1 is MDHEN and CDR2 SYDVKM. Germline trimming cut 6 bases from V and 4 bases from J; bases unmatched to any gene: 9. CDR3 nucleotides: TGTGCCAGCAGCGCCTTAGCGGGAGTGGGAGAGACCCAGTACTTC. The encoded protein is CASSALAGVGETQYF.